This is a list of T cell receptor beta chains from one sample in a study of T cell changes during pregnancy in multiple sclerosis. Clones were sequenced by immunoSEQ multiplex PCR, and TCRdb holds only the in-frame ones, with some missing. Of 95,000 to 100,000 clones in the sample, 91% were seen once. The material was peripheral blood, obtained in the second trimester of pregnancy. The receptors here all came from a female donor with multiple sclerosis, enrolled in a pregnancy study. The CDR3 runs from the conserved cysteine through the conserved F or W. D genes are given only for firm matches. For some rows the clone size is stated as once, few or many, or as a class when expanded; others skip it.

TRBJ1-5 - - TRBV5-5 TGTGCCAGCAGCTTGGTTCCGGGAACAAATCAGCCCCAGCATTTT CASSLVPGTNQPQHF
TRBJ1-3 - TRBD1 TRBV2 TGTGCCAGCAATGCGAACCGCGGGACAGGGGGTTCTGGAAACACCATATATTTT CASNANRGTGGSGNTIYF
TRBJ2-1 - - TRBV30 TGTGCCTGGAGTCAAAATGAGCAGTTCTTC CAWSQNEQFF
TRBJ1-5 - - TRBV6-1 TGTGCCAGCAGTGTGGGTAGGAGCAGCAATCAGCCCCAGCATTTT CASSVGRSSNQPQHF
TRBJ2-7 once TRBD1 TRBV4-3 TGCGCCAGCAGCCAAGATCGGGGGCAGGGGGCATCCTACGAGCAGTACTTC CASSQDRGQGASYEQYF
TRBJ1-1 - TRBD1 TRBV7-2 TGTGCCAGCAGCTTAGAGACAGGGCTGGGTGAAGCTTTCTTT CASSLETGLGEAFF
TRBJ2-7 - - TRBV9 TGTGCCAGCAGCCTCGCCGGAGGGCCTGGGGAGCAGTACTTC CASSLAGGPGEQYF
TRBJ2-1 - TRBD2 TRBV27 TGTGCCAGCAGCGGGACTAGACACTACAATGAGCAGTTCTTC CASSGTRHYNEQFF
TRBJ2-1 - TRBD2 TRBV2 TGTGCCAGCAGCGAACTAGCGGGAGGGCCCGGCGAGCAGTTCTTC CASSELAGGPGEQFF
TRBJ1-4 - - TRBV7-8 TGTGCCAGCAGCCCAGGGATACCTAATGAAAAACTGTTTTTT CASSPGIPNEKLFF
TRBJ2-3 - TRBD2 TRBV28 TGTGCCAGCAGTCCGGCGGGAGGGCCTGCGGATACGCAGTATTTT CASSPAGGPADTQYF
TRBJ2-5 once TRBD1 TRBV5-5 TGTGCCAGCAGCGTCCGGGACAGGGTTCAAGAGACCCAGTACTTC CASSVRDRVQETQYF
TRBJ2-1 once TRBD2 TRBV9 TGTGCCAGCACCCCTGGGGCGGGAGGGCACGATGAGCAGTTCTTC CASTPGAGGHDEQFF
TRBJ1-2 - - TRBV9 TGTGCCAGCAGCGTAGGGCAGGGTGTTGAAGGCTACACCTTC CASSVGQGVEGYTF
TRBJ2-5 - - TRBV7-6 TGTGCCAGCAGCTTACCGACCAGGGGACACCAGCTGAAGACCCAGTACTTC CASSLPTRGHQLKTQYF
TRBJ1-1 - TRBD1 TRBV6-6 TGTGCCAGCAGCCCTTGGACAGGGGTCATGAACACTGAAGCTTTCTTT CASSPWTGVMNTEAFF
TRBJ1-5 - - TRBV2 TGTGCCAGCAGGTTGATGAAGAGCAGCAATCAGCCCCAGCATTTT CASRLMKSSNQPQHF
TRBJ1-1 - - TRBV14 TGTGCCAGCAGCCAACGGATGGGCACGATGAACACTGAAGCTTTCTTT CASSQRMGTMNTEAFF
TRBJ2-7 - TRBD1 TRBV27 TGTGCCAGCAGTCACGGGACAGTCTACGAGCAGTACTTC CASSHGTVYEQYF
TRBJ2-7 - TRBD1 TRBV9 TGTGCCAGCAGCGTGGGACAGGGGAAGGAGTACGAGCAGTACTTC CASSVGQGKEYEQYF
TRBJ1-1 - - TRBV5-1 TGCGCCAGCAGCCCTTTTGGAGATGAAGCTTTCTTT CASSPFGDEAFF
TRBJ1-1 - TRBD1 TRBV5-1 TGCGCCAGCAGCACGGGACAGGGGAACACTGAAGCTTTCTTT CASSTGQGNTEAFF
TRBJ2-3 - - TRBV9 TGTGCCAGCAGCGAGGAGGCGGGATTGGATACGCAGTATTTT CASSEEAGLDTQYF
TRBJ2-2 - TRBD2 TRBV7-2 TGTGCCAGCAGCTTAGTAGTCTCAGCGGGAGGGACCGGGGAGCTGTTTTTT CASSLVVSAGGTGELFF
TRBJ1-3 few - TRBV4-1 TGCGCCAGCAGCCAAGGGGTCAGGGCCTCTGGAAACACCATATATTTT CASSQGVRASGNTIYF
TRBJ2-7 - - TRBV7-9 TGTGCCAGCAGCCCCGGCCACAGCAACTACGAGCAGTACTTC CASSPGHSNYEQYF
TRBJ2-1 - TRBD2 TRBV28 TGTGCCAGCAGTCCGGCCCTGACCCTAGCGGGGGACCTCTTC CASSPALTLAGDLF
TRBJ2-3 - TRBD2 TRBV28 TGTGCCAGCAGTTCCGGGACTAGCGGATACACAGATACGCAGTATTTT CASSSGTSGYTDTQYF
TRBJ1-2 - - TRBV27 TGTGCCAGCAGTGGGGGGTCCTGGGGTGGCTACACCTTC CASSGGSWGGYTF